These 6 T cell receptor beta chains were all obtained from the same sample, sequenced in a study of blood T cell repertoires in COVID-19 (TCRdb year 2020). Libraries came from the immunoSEQ multiplex PCR assay. TCRdb limited this immuneACCESS table to in-frame rearrangements with V and J called. A share of clones is missing; checked studies link under half to unresolved V genes, and the rest is unexplained. The sample profile shows 200,000 to 250,000 clones; approximately 90% of them were found once. The ten largest clones add up to 2.6% of the sample. Input material: PBMCs or T cells enriched from blood (not recorded which). The receptor set was obtained from a woman younger than 45 with acute COVID-19.

The gene calls are TRBV19 and TRBJ2-3; 7 bases agree with TRBD2. The CDR3 consists of 16 residues. Germline values: CDR1 LNHDA, CDR2 SQIVND (reference sequence). Unmatched junction bases numbered 9, after V lost 4 bases and J lost 2 bases. Here the CDR3 reads CASSTREDPYTDTQYF. Here the CDR3 DNA reads TGTGCCAGTAGTACCCGGGAGGACCCTTACACAGATACGCAGTATTTT.

The chain links TRBV4-3 to TRBJ1-6, with 7 bases lining up with TRBD1. The CDR3 has 15 residues. Losses at the gene ends were 5 bases for V and 10 bases for J; bases not matched to a gene: 11. CDR1 is LGHNA and CDR2 is YSLEER in the germline V gene. This CDR3 is CASSIYRGPGSPLHF. The CDR3 DNA is TGCGCCAGCAGCATTTACAGGGGTCCGGGGTCACCCCTCCACTTT.

This clone was detected a few times. The chain links TRBV7-9 to TRBJ1-3, with 7 nucleotides matching TRBD1. The germline V gene encodes CDR1 SEHNR and CDR2 FQNEAQ (reference sequence). The J segment lost 0 bases and the V segment lost 1 base, leaving 12 bases of the junction unmatched. The CDR3 extends over 19 amino acids. The CDR3 here is CASSLGGPGQILSGNTIYF. The DNA of the CDR3 is TGTGCCAGCAGCTTAGGGGGGCCGGGACAGATCCTCTCTGGAAACACCATATATTTT.

The rearrangement uses TRBV3-1 (or the pseudogene TRBV3-2) and TRBJ2-5; tentative D call: TRBD2 (5 bases). Germline V gives CDR1 LGHDT, CDR2 YNNKEL (reference sequence). This CDR3 is 16 amino acids long. The V gene lost 1 base and the J gene lost 5 bases, with 17 bases spanning the gap. CDR3: CASSQVMELAYETQYF. CDR3 nucleotides: TGTGCCAGCAGCCAAGTTATGGAGCTAGCATACGAGACCCAGTACTTC.

The rearrangement links TRBV7-2 to TRBJ1-6; 8 nucleotides align to TRBD1. From germline, CDR1 is SGHTA and CDR2 FQGNSA. CDR3 length: 16 residues. Germline trimming cut 4 bases from V and 8 bases from J; bases unmatched to any gene: 10. Written as DNA, the CDR3 is TGTGCCAGCAGCTCGACAGGGGCCCGGTGGGATTCACCCCTCCACTTT. The encoded protein is CASSSTGARWDSPLHF.

This rearrangement joins TRBV2 to TRBJ1-4, with D uncertain. Germline CDR1 reads SNHLY; CDR2 reads FYNNEI. With 4 bases removed from V and 5 bases from J, the gap between germline ends came to 8 bases. CDR3 length: 13 amino acids. CDR3 amino acids: CASSGNRNEKLFF. CDR3 DNA sequence: TGTGCCAGCAGTGGGAACAGAAATGAAAAACTGTTTTTT.